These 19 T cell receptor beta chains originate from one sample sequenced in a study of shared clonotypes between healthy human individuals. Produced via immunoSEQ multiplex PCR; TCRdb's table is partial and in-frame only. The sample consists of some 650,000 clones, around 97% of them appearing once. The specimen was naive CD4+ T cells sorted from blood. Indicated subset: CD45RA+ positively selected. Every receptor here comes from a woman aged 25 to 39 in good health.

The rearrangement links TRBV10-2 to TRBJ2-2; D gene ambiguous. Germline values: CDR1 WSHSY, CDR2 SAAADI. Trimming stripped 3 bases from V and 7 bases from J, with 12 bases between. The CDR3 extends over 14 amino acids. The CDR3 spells CASSEGWRGGELFF. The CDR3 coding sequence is TGCGCCAGCAGTGAAGGGTGGCGTGGCGGGGAGCTGTTTTTT.

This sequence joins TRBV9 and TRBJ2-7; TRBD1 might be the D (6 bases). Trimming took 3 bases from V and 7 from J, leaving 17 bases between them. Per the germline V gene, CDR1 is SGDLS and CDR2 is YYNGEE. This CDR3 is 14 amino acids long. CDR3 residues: CASSETGAPWEQYF. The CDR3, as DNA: TGTGCCAGCAGCGAGACAGGTGCCCCGTGGGAGCAGTACTTC.

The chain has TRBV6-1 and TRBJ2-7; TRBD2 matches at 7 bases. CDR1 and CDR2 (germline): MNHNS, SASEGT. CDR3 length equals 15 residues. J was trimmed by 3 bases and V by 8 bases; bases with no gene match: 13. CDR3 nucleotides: TGTGCCAGCGCCGGAGGAGCGGGATATATCTACGAGCAGTACTTC. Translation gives CASAGGAGYIYEQYF.

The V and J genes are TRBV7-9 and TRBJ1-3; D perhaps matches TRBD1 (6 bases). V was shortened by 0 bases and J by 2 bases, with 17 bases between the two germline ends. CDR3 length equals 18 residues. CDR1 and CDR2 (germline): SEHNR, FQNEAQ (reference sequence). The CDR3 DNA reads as TGTGCCAGCAGCTTAGCGCCCCCAGGGGCGCGACCTGGAAACACCATATATTTT. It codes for CASSLAPPGARPGNTIYF. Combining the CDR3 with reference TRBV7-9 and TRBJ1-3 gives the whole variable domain DTGVSQNPRHKITKRGQNVTFRCDPISEHNRLYWYRQTLGQGPEFLTYFQNEAQLEKSRLLSDRFSAERPKGSFSTLEIQRTEQGDSAMYLCASSLAPPGARPGNTIYFGEGSWLTVV.

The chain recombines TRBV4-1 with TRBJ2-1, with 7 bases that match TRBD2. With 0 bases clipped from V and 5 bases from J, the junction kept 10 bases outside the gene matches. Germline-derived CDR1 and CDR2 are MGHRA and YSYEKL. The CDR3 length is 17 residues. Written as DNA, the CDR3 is TGCGCCAGCAGCCAAGACCTTGGAGCGGGACTCAACAATGAGCAGTTCTTC. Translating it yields CASSQDLGAGLNNEQFF.

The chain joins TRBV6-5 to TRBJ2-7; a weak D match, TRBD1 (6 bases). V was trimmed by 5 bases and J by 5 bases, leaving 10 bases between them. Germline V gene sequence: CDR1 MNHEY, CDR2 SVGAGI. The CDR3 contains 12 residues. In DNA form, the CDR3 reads TGTGCCAGCAGTAACAGGGTCAACGAGCAGTACTTC. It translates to CASSNRVNEQYF.

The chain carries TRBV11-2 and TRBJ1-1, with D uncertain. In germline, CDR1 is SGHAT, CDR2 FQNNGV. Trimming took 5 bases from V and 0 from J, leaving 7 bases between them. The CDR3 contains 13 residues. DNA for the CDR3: TGTGCCAGCAGCCAAACGGTGAACACTGAAGCTTTCTTT. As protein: CASSQTVNTEAFF.

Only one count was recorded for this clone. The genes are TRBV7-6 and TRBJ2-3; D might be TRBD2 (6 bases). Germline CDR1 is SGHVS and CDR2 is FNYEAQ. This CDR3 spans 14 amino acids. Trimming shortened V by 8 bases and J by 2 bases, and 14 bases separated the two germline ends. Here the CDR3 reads CASQLSGNTDTQYF. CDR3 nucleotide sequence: TGTGCCAGCCAACTTAGCGGTAACACAGATACGCAGTATTTT.

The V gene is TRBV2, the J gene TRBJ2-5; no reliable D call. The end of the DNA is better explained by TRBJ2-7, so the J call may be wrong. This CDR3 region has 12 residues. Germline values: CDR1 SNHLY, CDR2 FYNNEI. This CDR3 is CASRGSPYEQYF. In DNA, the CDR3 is TGTGCCAGCAGAGGCAGTCCCTACGAGCAGTACTTC.

In nucleotides, the CDR3 is TGTGCCAGCAGCTATGGGGCCGGTACAGGAATACAAGGCTACACCTTC. Residues: CASSYGAGTGIQGYTF. The chain uses TRBV7-3 and TRBJ1-2, with D possibly matching TRBD1 (5 bases). The ends were cut back, 4 bases at V and 8 bases at J, with 23 bases in the middle. The length of the CDR3 is 16 residues. Germline CDR1 reads SGHTA; CDR2 reads FQGTGA.

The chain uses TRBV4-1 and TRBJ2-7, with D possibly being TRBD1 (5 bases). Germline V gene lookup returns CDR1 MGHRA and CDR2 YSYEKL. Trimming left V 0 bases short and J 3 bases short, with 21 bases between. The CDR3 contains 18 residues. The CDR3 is CASSQENQGILGHYEQYF. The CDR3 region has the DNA TGCGCCAGCAGCCAAGAAAATCAGGGAATACTCGGCCACTACGAGCAGTACTTC.

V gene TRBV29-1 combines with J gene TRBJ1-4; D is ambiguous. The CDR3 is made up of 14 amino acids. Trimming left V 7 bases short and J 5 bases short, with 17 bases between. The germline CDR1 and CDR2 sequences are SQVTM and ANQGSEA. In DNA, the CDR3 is TGCAGCGGTAAAGCGCCCGGGAGGAATGAAAAACTGTTTTTT. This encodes CSGKAPGRNEKLFF.

The CDR3 spells CASSQALLGQDHYGYTF. In nucleotides, the CDR3 is TGTGCCAGCAGCCAAGCTCTTCTGGGACAGGATCACTATGGCTACACCTTC. The gene calls are TRBV14 and TRBJ1-2; 8 nucleotides align to TRBD1. The germline gives CDR1 SGHDN, CDR2 FVKESK. The CDR3 is made up of 17 amino acids. V lost 1 base and J lost 3; bases outside the gene matches: 10.

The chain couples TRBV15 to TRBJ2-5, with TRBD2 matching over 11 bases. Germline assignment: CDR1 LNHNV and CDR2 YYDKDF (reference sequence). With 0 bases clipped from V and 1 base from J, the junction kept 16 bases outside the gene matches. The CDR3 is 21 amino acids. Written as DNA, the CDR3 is TGTGCCACCAGCAGAGATGCTGGACTAGCGGGCGCGTCACCCACCCAAGAGACCCAGTACTTC. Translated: CATSRDAGLAGASPTQETQYF.

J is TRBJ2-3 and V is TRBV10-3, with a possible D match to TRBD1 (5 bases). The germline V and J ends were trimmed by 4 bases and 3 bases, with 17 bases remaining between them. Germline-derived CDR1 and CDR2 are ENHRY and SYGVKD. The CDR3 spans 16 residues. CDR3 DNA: TGTGCCATCAGTGCCAACTCAGGGTCCTGGACAGATACGCAGTATTTT. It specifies CAISANSGSWTDTQYF.

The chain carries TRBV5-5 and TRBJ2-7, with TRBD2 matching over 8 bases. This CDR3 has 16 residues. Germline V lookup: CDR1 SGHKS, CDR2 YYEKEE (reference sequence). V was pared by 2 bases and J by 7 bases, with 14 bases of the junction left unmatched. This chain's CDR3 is CASSFSAGGGPREQYF. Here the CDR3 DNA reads TGTGCCAGCAGCTTTTCGGCGGGAGGTGGACCTCGGGAGCAGTACTTC. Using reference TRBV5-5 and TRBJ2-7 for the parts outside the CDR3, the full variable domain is DAGVTQSPTHLIKTRGQQVTLRCSPISGHKSVSWYQQVLGQGPQFIFQYYEKEERGRGNFPDRFSARQFPNYSSELNVNALLLGDSALYLCASSFSAGGGPREQYFGPGTRLTVT.

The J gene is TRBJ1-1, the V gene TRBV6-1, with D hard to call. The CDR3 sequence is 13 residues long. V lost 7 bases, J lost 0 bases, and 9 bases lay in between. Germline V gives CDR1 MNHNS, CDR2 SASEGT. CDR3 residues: CASIIALNTEAFF. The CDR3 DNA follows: TGTGCCAGCATCATCGCCTTGAACACTGAAGCTTTCTTT.

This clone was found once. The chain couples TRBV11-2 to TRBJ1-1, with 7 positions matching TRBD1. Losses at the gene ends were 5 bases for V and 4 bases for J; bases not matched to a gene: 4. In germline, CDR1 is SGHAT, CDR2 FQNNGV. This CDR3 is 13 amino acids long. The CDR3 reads CASSQGGITEAFF. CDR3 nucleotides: TGTGCCAGCAGCCAGGGGGGGATCACTGAAGCTTTCTTT.

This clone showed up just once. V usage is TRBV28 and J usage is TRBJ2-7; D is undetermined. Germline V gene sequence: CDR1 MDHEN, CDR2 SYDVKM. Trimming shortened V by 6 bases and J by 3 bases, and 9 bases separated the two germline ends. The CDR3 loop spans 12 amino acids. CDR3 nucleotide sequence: TGTGCCAGCAGCGACCGCGGCTACGAGCAGTACTTC. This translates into CASSDRGYEQYF.